There are a few counts of the clone carrying this T cell receptor (beta chain). Its antigen is as yet unknown. The read halts 3 residues ahead of the CDR3 end, with the missing end drawn from the germline J gene. The CDR3 runs to 15 residues. The junction had 3 bases not matched to a gene; V was cut back by 3 bases and J by 3 bases. Germline CDR1 reads KGHSH; CDR2 reads LQKENI. Method: immunoSEQ multiplex PCR; TCRdb's copy keeps in-frame clones and lacks some. The specimen gives 15,000 to 20,000 clones without singletons; the ten biggest hold roughly 12%. The sample is drawn from a study of T cell clonality in common variable immunodeficiency. Study-wide results and caveats: Fewer deletions and N-nucleotide insertions were reportedly seen in common variable immunodeficiency TCR beta sequences. CVID subjects showed higher TCRbeta clonality than healthy controls.

Sequenced sample: peripheral blood mononuclear cells. V gene TRBV18 combines with J gene TRBJ2-7; 12 positions match TRBD2. The receptor was derived from a human donor with common variable immunodeficiency. Here the CDR3 reads CASSPQTSGGYEQYF. The DNA read from the CDR3 is TGTGCCAGCTCACCCCAGACTAGCGGGGGCTACGAG.